This TCR beta chain is from a study of cytomegalovirus exposure and HLA in healthy donors (dated by TCRdb to 2016 to 2017). Describing the broader study: In an earlier analysis of some 550 of the donors, approximately 260 Gb of sequence data and 90 million to 120 million unique TCR beta sequences from roughly 190 million T cells were reported. Donor age, sex, ethnicity and CMV serostatus were collected together with the repertoire data. Along with the approximately 650-subject first cohort, a separate validation cohort of over a hundred different subjects was used. High-throughput TCR immunosequencing, statistical association of individual TCRs with disease status, and machine learning were combined to predict cytomegalovirus infection status. A later analysis re-examined previously published TCR beta repertoires from more than 550 donors and added high-resolution HLA genotyping to investigate patterns of TCR occurrence. The aim of the study was to test whether cataloging public T cell receptors could identify signatures of past pathogen exposure. An earlier analysis of about 620 of the donors applied high-throughput TCR beta sequencing to assess whether each TCR beta V gene segment acted as functional or pseudogenic. An early release that covered around 590 HLA-typed donors contained about 300 gigabases of sequencing data and tens of millions of unique TCR sequences. Of the approximately 370 genotyped donors, 75% to 85% were placed in the genetic ancestry cluster associated with self-reported Caucasian donors. The study used immunosequencing to profile the T cell repertoires of several hundred subjects and linked those repertoires to cytomegalovirus serostatus. Both class I and class II loci were covered by HLA typing, at four-digit resolution. The number of donors typed differed by locus, with about 629-630 for A, B, C, DRB1 and DQB1, around 500 for DQA1, 600 to 610 for DPA1, and under 490 for DPB1. Genome-wide SNP genotypes for about 60% of the roughly 700 donors were used in a later genetic analysis, which treated that subset as a discovery cohort. Four to six DR-DQ haplotypes were handled as single units for association and clustering, since linkage in the cohort was strong. Every repertoire in the discovery cohort had been generated on one and the same sequencing platform. Among under 450 genotyped donors of the cohort, an average of approximately 250,000 unique TCR beta nucleotide sequences were sequenced per donor, around 20% of them non-productive. The later analysis used no new phenotypic data to find candidate immune exposures, relying instead on TCR beta sequences and their occurrence across donors.

The library was produced with the immunoSEQ multiplex PCR assay. For the multiplex PCR, a mixture combining 60 forward primers for TCR Vbeta segments and 13 reverse primers for TCR Jbeta segments was used. A multiplex PCR assay on genomic DNA amplified the CDR3 region of rearranged TCR beta genes. On the Illumina HiSeq System, the amplified TCR beta libraries were sequenced as 87-base-pair reads. On the authors' methods: In a later analysis, tens of millions of unique TCR beta chains were counted across the 666 repertoires, and about 10 million of these chains were shared by at least two donors. A nearest-neighbor algorithm error-corrected the raw reads and collapsed the reads into unique sequences, merging closely related sequences to remove PCR and sequencing errors. V, D and J gene segments were assigned by aligning CDR3 sequences to IMGT reference sequences. For a sequence to be retained, a match of at least six nucleotides to both a V gene segment and a J gene segment was required. Rearrangements were classified as productive when the CDR3 lacked stop codons and remained in frame with V and J, and all other rearrangements were classified as non-productive. Following IMGT convention, CDR3 was defined as the stretch from the second conserved V-encoded cysteine up to the conserved J-encoded phenylalanine. The earlier analysis of 587 of the donors excluded sequences that lacked an unambiguous match to a single V gene segment. In an earlier analysis of several hundred of the donors, V segments were called functional above 56.7% productive rearrangements and were called segregating when the between-donor standard deviation exceeded 5%. A statistical classification framework was built to diagnose cytomegalovirus status from the catalog of TCR beta chain sequences. In a later analysis, V and J genes were assigned by comparing TCR nucleotide sequences against IMGT/GENE-DB human TR gene sequences. A later analysis assigned CDR3 sequences and most-parsimonious VDJ recombination scenarios with the TCRdist pipeline. A later analysis defined each TCR beta chain by its CDR3 amino acid sequence plus V-gene family, and excluded reads lacking a unique V-gene family. To address suspected cross-contamination and a sequencing artifact, a later analysis removed 550 to 750 highly shared, low-generation-probability nucleotide sequences. In a later analysis, a clonal expansion index was calculated for each public chain from normalized within-repertoire ranks of inferred template counts. In a later analysis, generation probabilities were computed using a VDJ recombination model fitted to out-of-frame rearrangements, and the results were checked against IGoR. In a later analysis, TCR-TCR, TCR-HLA and TCR-CMV co-occurrence was scored with hypergeometric tests, and a repertoire-size bias correction was applied to TCR pairs. A later analysis estimated false discovery rates by permuting HLA or CMV assignments 20 times. In a later analysis, co-occurring TCRs were grouped using DBSCAN, and TCRdist sequence similarity was added for clustering within HLA-allele-positive subsets. Co-occurrence clustering excluded repertoires with fewer than 30,000 or more than 120,000 public chains, plus five with anomalous nucleotide sharing. This is the immuneACCESS table as TCRdb keeps it, with only in-frame sequences that have V and J called. A part of the clones is gone; compared with another copy, unresolved V genes explain less than half, and the rest is unexplained. D and trimming were read from the DNA, whereas the V and J calls and clone size are those reported in that table. Across this sample there are roughly 200,000 clones, with just under 70% seen only once. In total, the top ten clones hold 2.5% to 3% of the sample.

Points on this clone: Its target antigen remains unknown. Base quality data are lacking; no much larger clone is found one base away.

In total, roughly 670 healthy bone marrow donors made up the cohort. Cohort members were all nominally healthy when sampled, although unrecorded immune exposures were likely present. The donor was CMV seropositive and belonged to the group of 250 to 300 seropositive cohort members. A peripheral blood sample was provided by each donor, and peripheral blood mononuclear cells were used for TCR beta sequencing. Genomic DNA was extracted from the blood cell samples with the Qiagen DNeasy Blood Extraction Kit. The full study reports these points: Compared with equally common non-associated chains, HLA-associated TCR beta chains in a later analysis were more clonally expanded and had lower generation probabilities. A group of highly shared sequence variants was considered likely to be a technical artifact of the sequencing pipeline. Linkage disequilibrium might explain the correlated functional status among segregating V segments, but an unknown experimental factor could not be excluded. Most TCR sequences were observed very rarely across donors, whereas some public TCRs were present in many individuals. Specific HLA alleles were associated with roughly 16,000 TCR beta sequences at a false discovery rate of 0.05 in a later analysis. It was suggested by the authors that the approach could potentially be generalized to other disease states and immunological phenotypes. Several of the top co-occurrence clusters appeared to be linked to parvovirus B19, influenza, CMV and Epstein-Barr virus, according to a later analysis. A later genetic analysis reported fewer N-insertions in productive TCRs among donors in an Asian-associated ancestry cluster than the 666-donor mean. Strong co-occurrence of HLA alleles, especially DR and DQ, made assigning TCR associations to individual alleles difficult. Most CMV-associated TCR beta chains appeared to be HLA-restricted in a later analysis, and the HLA associations seemed to be driven largely by CMV exposure. In an earlier analysis of 500 to 650 of the donors, most TCR beta V segments appeared in productive rearrangements about 87% or about 30% of the time, broadly matching IMGT annotations. The classifier was reported to diagnose cytomegalovirus status with high specificity and sensitivity in both the original and validation cohorts. A further reported finding was that TCR beta sequences accurately predicted the HLA-A and HLA-B alleles for most subjects in the first cohort. HLA typing was unavailable for some donors at each locus, so association tests used only the typed subset. The study listed 150 to 200 TCR beta chains as associated with cytomegalovirus. In a later analysis, TCR association rates were found to vary across HLA loci, with the most associated TCRs seen for DRB1 alleles and the fewest for HLA-C alleles. Sequencing depth was assumed to be roughly uniform across donors in the presence/absence analyses, though that assumption may not hold. The earlier analysis of approximately 540 of the donors excluded approximately 15 rarely observed V segments, including chromosome 9 orphons, because counts were too low. In vitro tests confirmed that a few of the cytomegalovirus-associated TCR beta chains recognize cytomegalovirus antigens. Immune exposure information for the cohort was limited to CMV serostatus. Because the 87-base-pair reads could not distinguish some IMGT-functional V segments, including TRBV6-2 and TRBV6-3, those segments were excluded. Only TCR beta chains were sequenced in this cohort, and the absence of alpha or paired-chain data limited detectable features. V-gene and J-gene trimming of TCR beta chains was associated with a missense DCLRE1C variant in a later genetic analysis, and the association was replicated in an independent cohort.

The CDR3 holds 14 amino acids from the cysteine to the phenylalanine. Kept here is only the CDR3 DNA, which spans 42 bases and is read in frame from base 1. The junction carries 14 bases between V and J, which are trimmed by 3 bases and 5 bases respectively. CDR1 and CDR2, per the germline V gene, are SGHDT and YYEEEE. The sequencing sample was made of PBMCs. The chain couples TRBV5-6 to TRBJ1-1, with an unclear D gene assignment. The clonotype originates from a man aged 40-49 years in good health and CMV-seropositive. The sequenced DNA: TGTGCCAGCAGCTCCCCGTTACTATGGACTGAAGCTTTCTTT. This yields the protein CASSSPLLWTEAFF. Supplemented by the reference TRBV5-6 and TRBJ1-1 proteins around the CDR3, the complete variable domain is DAGVTQSPTHLIKTRGQQVTLRCSPKSGHDTVSWYQQALGQGPQFIFQYYEEEERQRGNFPDRFSGHQFPNYSSELNVNALLLGDSALYLCASSSPLLWTEAFFGQGTRLTVV.